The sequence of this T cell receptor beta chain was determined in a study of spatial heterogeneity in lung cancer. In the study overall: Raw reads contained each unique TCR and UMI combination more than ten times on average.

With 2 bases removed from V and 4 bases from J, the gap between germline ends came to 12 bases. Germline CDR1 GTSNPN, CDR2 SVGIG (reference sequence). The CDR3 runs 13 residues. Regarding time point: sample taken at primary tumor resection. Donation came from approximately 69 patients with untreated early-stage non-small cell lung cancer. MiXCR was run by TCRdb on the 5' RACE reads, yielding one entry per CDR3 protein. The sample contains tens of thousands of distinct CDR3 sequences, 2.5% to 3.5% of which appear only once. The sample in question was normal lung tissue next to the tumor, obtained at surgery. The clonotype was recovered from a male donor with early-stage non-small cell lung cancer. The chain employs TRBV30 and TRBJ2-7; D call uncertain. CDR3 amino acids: CAWSPSLGYEQYF. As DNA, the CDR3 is TGTGCCTGGAGTCCCTCCCTAGGGTACGAGCAGTACTTC.